A selection of T cell receptor beta chains follows, all from one sample in a study of Graves' ophthalmopathy and Graves' hyperthyroidism. TCRdb reanalysed the multiplex PCR reads using MiXCR and keeps one entry per CDR3 protein. Of a few hundred thousand distinct CDR3 sequences listed, roughly 40% are singletons. The sequencing sample was made of peripheral blood or thyroid tissue (not recorded which). All receptors derive from an adult man with Graves' hyperthyroidism. CDR3s include the opening cysteine and the closing phenylalanine or tryptophan. Fields, in order: J gene, clone size, D gene, V gene, CDR3 DNA, CDR3 protein. D genes are given only for firm matches. Expanded clones get a size class; other rows say once, few or many, or leave the size out.

>TRBJ2-7|.|TRBD2|TRBV7-8
TGTGCCAGCAGCTTATGGGCGGGAGGGGTCTCCTACGAGCAGTACTTC
CASSLWAGGVSYEQYF
>TRBJ2-7|.|TRBD2|TRBV6-5
TGTGCCAGCTATGCGGGAGAGAACTACGAGCAGTACTTC
CASYAGENYEQYF
>TRBJ2-7|.|.|TRBV10-3
TGTGCCATCAGTGAAGCGGGCCACGACTACGAGCAGTACTTC
CAISEAGHDYEQYF
>TRBJ1-2|.|.|TRBV7-9
TGTGCCAGCAGCTTGGCGGGGGCCCTCGGTGGCTACACCTTC
CASSLAGALGGYTF
>TRBJ2-5|.|TRBD2|TRBV5-6
TGTGCCAGCAGCCCCCGTGGACTAGCGGGGACCCAGTACTTC
CASSPRGLAGTQYF
>TRBJ2-5|many|.|TRBV7-2
TGTGCCAGCAGCTTACTCGGCAACCAAGAGACCCAGTACTTC
CASSLLGNQETQYF
>TRBJ2-6|many|.|TRBV6-5
TGTGCCAGCAGCCGTTGGACTCGCGGGGCCAACGTCCTGACTTTC
CASSRWTRGANVLTF
>TRBJ1-2|.|TRBD1|TRBV29-1
TGCAGCAGGGACAGGGCGGACTATGGCTACACCTTC
CSRDRADYGYTF
>TRBJ1-1|.|TRBD1|TRBV29-1
TGCAGCTCCGGGACAGGGGGCACTGAAGCTTTCTTT
CSSGTGGTEAFF
>TRBJ1-6|.|.|TRBV25-1
TGTGCCAGCAGTGCCTGGACAGTGGATAATTCACCCCTCCACTTT
CASSAWTVDNSPLHF
>TRBJ2-7|.|TRBD2|TRBV9
TGTGCCAGCAGTCCCTCTAGCGGGGGCCTCTCCTACGAGCAGTACTTC
CASSPSSGGLSYEQYF
>TRBJ2-2|few|TRBD2|TRBV5-8
TGTGCCAGCAGTTCGGGACTAGCGGGGCCGACCGGGGAGCTGTTTTTT
CASSSGLAGPTGELFF
>TRBJ1-5|.|.|TRBV30
TGTGCCTGGAGTCGGGATTCATATCAGCCCCAGCATTTT
CAWSRDSYQPQHF
>TRBJ2-2|many|.|TRBV19
TGTGCCAGTAGTATAGCCACGTGGGGCTCGAACACCGGGGAGCTGTTTTTT
CASSIATWGSNTGELFF
>TRBJ2-6|.|TRBD2|TRBV11-2
TGTGCCAGCAGCCCCGGGACTAGCGGGGGGGCCAACGTCCTGACTTTC
CASSPGTSGGANVLTF
>TRBJ1-3|.|TRBD1|TRBV6-4
TGTGCCAGCAGTTACTCGATAGGGTCGGGCAGGGGGACTGGAAACACCATATATTTT
CASSYSIGSGRGTGNTIYF
>TRBJ2-5|.|.|TRBV18
TGTGCCAGCTCACCAAACCAGTTACAAGAGACCCAGTACTTC
CASSPNQLQETQYF
>TRBJ2-7|many|.|TRBV19
TGTGCCAGTAGTATCCCCGGGGCAGCCTCCTACGAGCAGTACTTC
CASSIPGAASYEQYF
>TRBJ1-4|many|.|TRBV5-1
TGCGCCAGCAGCTTGGGACGGACGGTCGGGGAAAAACTGTTTTTT
CASSLGRTVGEKLFF
>TRBJ1-1|.|TRBD1|TRBV4-2
TGTGCCAGCAGCCACCTAGGACAGGCGAACACTGAAGCTTTCTTT
CASSHLGQANTEAFF
>TRBJ1-1|many|TRBD1|TRBV19
TGTGCCAGTAGTATCCCACGACAGGGTCTTGCCACTGAAGCTTTCTTT
CASSIPRQGLATEAFF
>TRBJ2-3|.|TRBD2|TRBV7-9
TGTGCCAGCAGCTTACCCCATACGCCGATAGCGGGGACGTCCACAGATACGCAGTATTTT
CASSLPHTPIAGTSTDTQYF
>TRBJ2-7|.|TRBD1|TRBV29-1
TGCAGCGTTTTGGGACAGGGTGCCTACGAGCAGTACTTC
CSVLGQGAYEQYF
>TRBJ2-3|many|.|TRBV24-1
TGTGCCACCAGTGACCCTCAGACAGATACGCAGTATTTT
CATSDPQTDTQYF
>TRBJ1-5|many|.|TRBV7-9
TGTGCCAGCAGCTTAGGAGGGGCTAGCAATCAGCCCCAGCATTTT
CASSLGGASNQPQHF
>TRBJ1-1|many|.|TRBV7-2
TGTGCCAGCAGCTTAGCGGACGATGAAGCTTTCTTT
CASSLADDEAFF
>TRBJ2-5|many|.|TRBV13
TGTGCCAGCAGCTTAGGAGGGGGCCAAGAGACCCAGTACTTC
CASSLGGGQETQYF
>TRBJ2-7|once|TRBD2|TRBV9
TGTGCCAGCAGCCGGACTAGAGGGCCTTACGAGCAGTACTTC
CASSRTRGPYEQYF
>TRBJ2-2|few|.|TRBV5-5
TGTGCCAGCAGCTTTTCTCCAGTTTCGAACACCGGGGAGCTGTTTTTT
CASSFSPVSNTGELFF
>TRBJ2-5|many|TRBD2|TRBV5-1
TGCGCCAGCAGCTTGACGCCGGGACTAGCGGGAGAGACCCAGTACTTC
CASSLTPGLAGETQYF
>TRBJ1-1|.|.|TRBV29-1
TGCAGCGTTGGGGAGGCCACTGAAGCTTTCTTT
CSVGEATEAFF
>TRBJ2-3|.|TRBD1|TRBV5-1
TGCGCCAGCAGCTTGCTGGGGGCAAGGGGGCAGGCAGATACGCAGTATTTT
CASSLLGARGQADTQYF
>TRBJ1-4|many|TRBD1|TRBV6-6
TGTGCCAGCAGCGGCGGACAGGGAGGGGATGAAAAACTGTTTTTT
CASSGGQGGDEKLFF
>TRBJ1-2|.|TRBD1|TRBV10-3
TGTGCCACGCAGATCCCCTCTGGACAGGTACATGGCTACACCTTC
CATQIPSGQVHGYTF